This T cell receptor (beta chain) was sequenced in a study of T cells after yellow fever vaccination. Regarding the study as a whole: Most primary-vaccination clones recurred post-booster (roughly 97% CD4, roughly 87% CD8). FACS-sorted repertoires could harbor abundant contaminating bulk-population clonotypes. A weaker secondary response peaked on day 5, the primary on day 15.

This CDR3 contains 12 residues. Germline-derived CDR1 and CDR2 are SGHKS and YYEKEE (reference sequence). Trimming pared 4 bases from V and 6 bases from J, leaving 8 bases between. Generation of TCR cDNA used 5'RACE template switching (which added a universal primer site and UMIs). TCRdb passed the 5' RACE reads through MiXCR, listing each CDR3 protein once. The sample gives 400,000 to 650,000 distinct CDR3 sequences, around a fifth of which show up once; approximately 15% is in the top ten. The sample holds a few counts of this clonotype. What it binds is not known. The clonotype originates from a man between 18 and 35 years old who received the YFV17D yellow fever vaccine. Here the sequenced sample was PBMCs, taken approximately 20 days after the first yellow fever vaccination. The chain joins TRBV5-5 to TRBJ1-3; D gene uncertain. The CDR3 coding sequence is TGTGCCAGCAGCGCAGACGTAAACACCATATATTTT. As protein: CASSADVNTIYF.